This T cell receptor beta chain was captured by sequencing in a study of shared clonotypes between healthy human individuals. Study-level background: Samples came from two female and a few male donors aged 18 to 49.

Profiling relied on immunoSEQ multiplex PCR, and the TCRdb table lists in-frame clones only, not all of them. The profile shows under 2,500,000 clones, 95% of them singletons. CDR3 size: 15 residues. With 5 bases clipped from V and 4 bases from J, the junction kept 9 bases outside the gene matches. Germline CDR1 reads LNHDA; CDR2 reads SQIVND (reference sequence). This receptor was taken from a man between 18 and 35 years old in good health. The rearrangement joins TRBV19 to TRBJ1-2, with 8 bases matching TRBD1. The specimen sequenced was naive CD4+ T cells sorted from blood. Noted subset: CD45RA+ positively selected. CDR3 loop: CASSLGRDRSYGYTF. CDR3 DNA sequence: TGTGCCAGTAGTCTTGGCCGGGACAGGAGCTATGGCTACACCTTC.